Shown below are 29 T cell receptor beta chains from a single sample sequenced in a study of T cell repertoires in aging, cancer and after chemotherapy. Multiplex touch-down PCR with TRB-A/B primers amplified rearranged V-D-J TRB sequences. One entry per CDR3 protein results from TCRdb running MiXCR on the multiplex PCR reads. The top ten clones hold about 24% of a sample with about 1,200 distinct CDR3 sequences, around 24% of them seen once. TCR beta rearrangements were amplified from peripheral blood genomic DNA. The sample taken for sequencing was blood. The receptors stem from a human donor with a blood cancer.

By proportion, this clonotype is medium-sized (0.01 to 0.1%). This rearrangement joins TRBV11-3 to TRBJ1-1; TRBD1 agrees at 10 bases. The CDR3 loop spans 15 amino acids. CDR1 SGHNT and CDR2 YENEEA come from the germline V gene. The V gene end was trimmed by 5 bases and the J gene end by 2 bases; junction bases not matched to a gene: 5. In DNA form, the CDR3 reads TGTGCCAGCAGCCTAGGACAGGGGGAAAACACTGAAGCTTTCTTT. This translates into CASSLGQGENTEAFF.

This clonotype is medium-sized in the sample. The genes are TRBV12-3 or TRBV12-4 and TRBJ2-3; 8 bases map to TRBD2. The CDR3 is 16 amino acids. V lost 2 bases to trimming and J lost 4 bases; unmatched junction nucleotides: 8. The CDR3 DNA sequence: TGTGCCAGCAGTTTACGGGGGGCGGGAGGCGCAGATACGCAGTATTTT. This translates into CASSLRGAGGADTQYF.

The J gene is TRBJ2-1, the V gene TRBV29-1; 10 nucleotides line up with TRBD2. The CDR3 spans 15 residues. V shed 3 bases, J shed 5 bases, and the junction held 7 bases outside the gene matches. CDR1 is SQVTM, CDR2 ANQGSEA, per germline. In DNA, the CDR3 is TGCAGCGTTGAGCCGGGGACTAGCGTTGACAATGAGCAGTTCTTC. Encoded protein: CSVEPGTSVDNEQFF.

In its sample, this clonotype is large. This chain joins TRBV15 and TRBJ2-1; tentatively, D is TRBD1 (5 bases). The germline V gene has CDR1 LNHNV and CDR2 YYDKDF (reference sequence). Trimming took off 3 bases at V and 5 bases at J, with 8 bases between the two ends. The CDR3 loop spans 13 amino acids. In DNA, the CDR3 is TGTGCCACCAGCAGGGACATCGACAATGAGCAGTTCTTC. Protein sequence: CATSRDIDNEQFF.

This chain links TRBV4-3 with TRBJ1-1; D is ambiguous. V lost 4 bases, J lost 5 bases, and 11 bases lay in between. The CDR3 runs 13 residues. Germline loops: CDR1 LGHNA, CDR2 YSLEER. The DNA for the CDR3 is TGCGCCAGCAGCCTAGCCAGCGGGACTGAAGCTTTCTTT. Translated: CASSLASGTEAFF.

Judged by abundance, this clonotype is medium-sized. The chain carries TRBV5-4 and TRBJ2-1; 8 nucleotides align to TRBD2. Trimming at V came to 4 bases and at J to 1 base, leaving 10 bases not matched to a gene. Germline values: CDR1 SGHNT, CDR2 YYREEE (reference sequence). CDR3 length: 17 residues. This chain's CDR3 is CASSPGGAGVSYNEQFF. For the CDR3, the DNA is TGTGCCAGCAGCCCTGGGGGAGCGGGAGTTTCCTACAATGAGCAGTTCTTC. The variable domain in full, completed from reference TRBV5-4 and TRBJ2-1, reads ETGVTQSPTHLIKTRGQQVTLRCSSQSGHNTVSWYQQALGQGPQFIFQYYREEENGRGNFPPRFSGLQFPNYSSELNVNALELDDSALYLCASSPGGAGVSYNEQFFGPGTRLTVL.

This chain links TRBV15 with TRBJ2-1; tentatively, D is TRBD2 (5 bases). There are 15 residues in the CDR3. The germline gives CDR1 LNHNV, CDR2 YYDKDF (reference sequence). V was clipped by 5 bases and J by 3 bases, with 14 bases between them. The DNA for the CDR3 is TGTGCCACCAGCCCCAGCGGCACCCTCTACAATGAGCAGTTCTTC. It yields the protein CATSPSGTLYNEQFF.

By sample share, this clonotype is large. CDR3 region: CASSATGRYGYTF. The DNA of the CDR3 is TGTGCCAGCAGTGCGACAGGGAGATATGGCTACACCTTC. The chain has TRBV6-6 and TRBJ1-2; 7 bases are shared with TRBD1. The CDR3 sequence is 13 residues long. CDR1 MNHNY and CDR2 SVGAGI come from the germline V gene (reference sequence). With V trimmed by 5 bases and J by 5 bases, 5 bases remained unmatched.

This clonotype showed up just a few times. The chain couples TRBV5-4 to TRBJ2-3; no reliable D call. This CDR3 contains 12 residues. The germline V gene has CDR1 SGHNT and CDR2 YYREEE (reference sequence). Deletions cut 2 bases from V and 4 bases from J, with 5 bases between. CDR3 region: CASSLVADTQYF. CDR3 nucleotides: TGTGCCAGCAGCTTAGTGGCAGATACGCAGTATTTT.

The count of this clonotype is one. CDR3 nucleotides: TGTGCCAGCAGCGGGATAGGAGGGGGTGAAGAGACCCAGTACTTC. Translation: CASSGIGGGEETQYF. The rearrangement uses TRBV5-6 and TRBJ2-5; D may correspond to TRBD1 or TRBD2 (6 bases each). V was trimmed by 4 bases and J by 3 bases, leaving 16 bases between them. CDR1 is SGHDT and CDR2 is YYEEEE in the germline V gene. The CDR3 covers 15 residues.

About this clonotype: A much bigger clone sits one base away, suggesting this may be a read error. V usage is TRBV27 and J usage is TRBJ2-7; tentatively, D is TRBD1 (6 bases). The germline CDR1 and CDR2 sequences are MNHEY and SMNVEV (reference sequence). The CDR3 is 16 amino acids. V was trimmed by 1 base and J by 2 bases, leaving 15 bases between them. CDR3 loop: CASSLYSTGRTYEQYF. CDR3 bases: TGTGCCAGCAGTTTATATTCCACAGGGAGAACCTACGAGCAGTACTTC.

This clonotype was seen once. The rearrangement joins TRBV27 to TRBJ2-3; 14 nucleotides line up with TRBD2. Germline trimming cut 8 bases from V and 3 bases from J; bases unmatched to any gene: 1. The CDR3 extends over 14 amino acids. Germline CDR1 MNHEY, CDR2 SMNVEV (reference sequence). The CDR3 DNA reads as TGTGCCAGCCGACTAGCGGGGGGGACAGATACGCAGTATTTT. Translation: CASRLAGGTDTQYF.

This clonotype was detected a few times. This rearrangement joins TRBV20-1 to TRBJ1-1; 7 nucleotides line up with TRBD1. This CDR3 contains 14 residues. Germline-derived CDR1 and CDR2 are DFQATT and SNEGSKA (reference sequence). This CDR3 reads CRVQGDSRYTEAFF. CDR3 in DNA: TGCAGGGTCCAAGGGGACAGCCGTTACACTGAAGCTTTCTTT.

By sample fraction, this clonotype is large. The chain uses TRBV27 and TRBJ1-2; D not certain. Germline-derived CDR1 and CDR2 are MNHEY and SMNVEV (reference sequence). CDR3 length: 14 amino acids. The ends were cut back, 6 bases at V and 1 base at J, with 12 bases in the middle. The CDR3 nucleotides read TGTGCCAGCAGGCCACCCTTGCGTAACTATGGCTACACCTTC. The encoded protein is CASRPPLRNYGYTF.

This clonotype was seen a few times. The chain uses TRBV28 and TRBJ2-7, with a tentative D call TRBD2 (5 bases). V shed 5 bases and J shed 6 bases, with 20 bases lying between them. Germline V lookup: CDR1 MDHEN, CDR2 SYDVKM. The CDR3 is made up of 15 amino acids. The DNA of the CDR3 is TGTGCCAGCAGTCCCCCCCCCGGGAACGTTGTCGAGCAGTACTTC. It codes for CASSPPPGNVVEQYF.

This clonotype turned up a few times. The V call is TRBV20-1, the J call TRBJ1-1, with no clear D. The CDR3 is 12 amino acids. Germline V gene sequence: CDR1 DFQATT, CDR2 SNEGSKA (reference sequence). Trimming stripped 4 bases from V and 1 base from J, with 7 bases between. CDR3 sequence reads: CSANTPNTEAFF. The CDR3 DNA reads TGCAGTGCTAACACCCCGAACACTGAAGCTTTCTTT.

By sample fraction, this clonotype is large. This chain joins TRBV6-5 and TRBJ2-2; no clear D gene. CDR1 MNHEY and CDR2 SVGAGI come from the germline V gene. The CDR3 is 14 amino acids. Trimming stripped 2 bases from V and 6 bases from J, with 10 bases between. The CDR3 nucleotides are TGTGCCAGCAGTTACAGTGGGGTTCCCGGGGAGCTGTTTTTT. Its protein is CASSYSGVPGELFF.

This clonotype ranks as large. The genes are TRBV30 and TRBJ2-3, with 7 bases lining up with TRBD2. The CDR3 is 16 amino acids. Germline V lookup: CDR1 GTSNPN, CDR2 SVGIG (reference sequence). The junction had 10 bases not matched to a gene; V was cut back by 2 bases and J by 2 bases. The CDR3 DNA reads as TGTGCCTGGAGTATACTAGCCGGGGGGAACACAGATACGCAGTATTTT. It specifies CAWSILAGGNTDTQYF.

By sample share, this clonotype is large. V gene TRBV27 combines with J gene TRBJ2-1; perhaps TRBD2 as D (6 bases). CDR3 length: 16 amino acids. The germline CDR1 and CDR2 sequences are MNHEY and SMNVEV (reference sequence). V was cut by 5 bases and J by 5 bases, with 19 bases left in between. The DNA of the CDR3 is TGTGCCAGCAGTCAAGTCCCCAATAGCGGTAACAATGAGCAGTTCTTC. As protein: CASSQVPNSGNNEQFF.

This clonotype ranks as medium-sized (0.01 to 0.1%). This sequence joins TRBV4-3 and TRBJ1-6; no definite D call. This CDR3 is built from 16 residues. Trimming removed 0 bases at V and 6 bases at J, with 12 bases between. Germline V gene lookup returns CDR1 LGHNA and CDR2 YSLEER. The chain's CDR3 is CASSQEAGSSNSPLHF. The CDR3 DNA follows: TGCGCCAGCAGCCAAGAGGCCGGGTCGTCTAATTCACCCCTCCACTTT.

The gene calls are TRBV5-1 and TRBJ2-2; 7 positions agree with TRBD1. This CDR3 region has 14 residues. Per germline, CDR1 SGHRS and CDR2 YFSETQ. The ends lost 7 bases at V and 1 base at J; junction bases unmatched: 4. The CDR3 reads CASVGTVNTGELFF. The CDR3 DNA reads TGCGCCAGCGTCGGGACAGTGAACACCGGGGAGCTGTTTTTT.

This clonotype occurred a few times. V is TRBV20-1 and J is TRBJ1-2; D is possibly TRBD1 (5 bases). V was pared by 3 bases and J by 8 bases, with 25 bases between. CDR1 and CDR2 (germline): DFQATT, SNEGSKA (reference sequence). This CDR3 contains 16 residues. Here the CDR3 reads CSASLSGFGVGDGYTF. The DNA of the CDR3 is TGCAGTGCTAGCCTTTCGGGCTTCGGGGTTGGGGACGGCTACACCTTC.

V is TRBV2 and J is TRBJ1-2; D gene unclear. Deletions cut 3 bases from V and 8 bases from J, with 13 bases between. Germline CDR1 reads SNHLY; CDR2 reads FYNNEI. This CDR3 comprises 13 residues. The CDR3 sequence is CASSDMAGWGYTF. The DNA of the CDR3 is TGTGCCAGCAGTGATATGGCAGGATGGGGCTACACCTTC.

A few counts support this clonotype. The chain carries TRBV20-1 and TRBJ2-3; 12 bases are shared with TRBD2. Germline V gives CDR1 DFQATT, CDR2 SNEGSKA (reference sequence). The CDR3 sequence is 17 residues long. V gave up 4 bases and J gave up 0 bases; unmatched junction bases: 8. DNA for the CDR3: TGCAGTGCTAAGGGGTCTAGCGGGAGGGATAGCACAGATACGCAGTATTTT. Its translation: CSAKGSSGRDSTDTQYF.

By proportion, this clonotype is large. The rearrangement joins TRBV29-1 to TRBJ1-1; tentative D call: TRBD1 (5 bases). Germline CDR1 is SQVTM and CDR2 is ANQGSEA. The germline V and J ends were trimmed by 7 bases and 3 bases, with 18 bases remaining between them. CDR3 length equals 14 residues. In DNA form, the CDR3 reads TGCAGCGCTTATACCGGGGGACCGGACACTGAAGCTTTCTTT. It codes for CSAYTGGPDTEAFF.

This clonotype is termed medium-sized. This chain links TRBV6-5 with TRBJ2-1; D uncertain. The germline V gene has CDR1 MNHEY and CDR2 SVGAGI. V was trimmed by 6 bases and J by 9 bases, leaving 12 bases between them. The CDR3 has 12 residues. The CDR3 loop reads CASSMTPREQFF. For the CDR3, the DNA is TGTGCCAGCAGCATGACCCCTCGTGAGCAGTTCTTC.

Sample share makes this clonotype large. This chain links TRBV6-2 or TRBV6-3 with TRBJ2-5; 9 bases are a match to TRBD2. CDR3 length: 13 residues. The V segment lost 7 bases and the J segment 4 bases; nucleotides outside the gene matches: 4. From germline, CDR1 is MNHEY and CDR2 SVGEGT. The CDR3 DNA follows: TGTGCCAGCACCCCTAGCGGGATAGAGACCCAGTACTTC. Amino acids: CASTPSGIETQYF.

In its sample, this clonotype is large. This chain uses TRBV30 with TRBJ1-3; D is perhaps TRBD1 (5 bases). This CDR3 contains 13 residues. V was trimmed by 4 bases and J by 2 bases, leaving 9 bases between them. CDR1 and CDR2 from the germline V gene are GTSNPN and SVGIG (reference sequence). CDR3 sequence: CAWISGTGNTIYF. CDR3 nucleotides: TGTGCCTGGATATCAGGGACTGGAAACACCATATATTTT.

CDR3 sequence: CAWSVLGGAVQYF. In DNA, the CDR3 is TGTGCCTGGAGTGTACTCGGGGGAGCAGTGCAGTACTTC. The V and J genes are TRBV30 and TRBJ2-7; TRBD2 might be the D (6 bases). CDR1 and CDR2 from the germline V gene are GTSNPN and SVGIG (reference sequence). The ends were cut back, 0 bases at V and 9 bases at J, with 15 bases in the middle. The CDR3 runs to 13 residues.